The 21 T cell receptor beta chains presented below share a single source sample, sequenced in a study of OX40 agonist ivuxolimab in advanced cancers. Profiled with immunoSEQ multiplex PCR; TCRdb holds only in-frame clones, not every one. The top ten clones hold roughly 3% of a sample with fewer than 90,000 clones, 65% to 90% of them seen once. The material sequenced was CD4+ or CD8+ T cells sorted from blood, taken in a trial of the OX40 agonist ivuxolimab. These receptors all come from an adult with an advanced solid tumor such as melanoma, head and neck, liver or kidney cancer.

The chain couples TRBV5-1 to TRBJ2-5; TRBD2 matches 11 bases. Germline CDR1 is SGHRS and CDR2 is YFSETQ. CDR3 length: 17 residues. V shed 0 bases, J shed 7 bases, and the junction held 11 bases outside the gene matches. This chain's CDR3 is CASSLDLAGGGGGTQYF. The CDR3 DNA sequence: TGCGCCAGCAGCTTGGACCTAGCGGGAGGAGGAGGGGGGACCCAGTACTTC.

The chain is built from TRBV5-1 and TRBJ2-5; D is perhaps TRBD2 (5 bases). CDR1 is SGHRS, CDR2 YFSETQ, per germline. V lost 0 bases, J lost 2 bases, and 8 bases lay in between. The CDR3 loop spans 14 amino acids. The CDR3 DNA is TGCGCCAGCAGCTTGGGCGGGCAGCAAGAGACCCAGTACTTC. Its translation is CASSLGGQQETQYF.

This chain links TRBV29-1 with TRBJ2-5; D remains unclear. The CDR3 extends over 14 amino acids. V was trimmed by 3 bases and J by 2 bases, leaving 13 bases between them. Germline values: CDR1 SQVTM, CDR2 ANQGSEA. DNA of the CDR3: TGCAGCGTTGACTTTCGGCGGCAGCAAGAGACCCAGTACTTC. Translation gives CSVDFRRQQETQYF.

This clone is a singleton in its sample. The CDR3 sequence: CASSPQGRAGNTIYF. CDR3 nucleotide sequence: TGTGCCAGCAGCCCCCAGGGAAGGGCTGGAAACACCATATATTTT. The chain carries TRBV9 and TRBJ1-3; D perhaps matches TRBD1 (5 bases). Trimming cost V 4 bases and J 2 bases, with 13 bases left between them. Germline V gene sequence: CDR1 SGDLS, CDR2 YYNGEE. The CDR3 has 15 amino acids.

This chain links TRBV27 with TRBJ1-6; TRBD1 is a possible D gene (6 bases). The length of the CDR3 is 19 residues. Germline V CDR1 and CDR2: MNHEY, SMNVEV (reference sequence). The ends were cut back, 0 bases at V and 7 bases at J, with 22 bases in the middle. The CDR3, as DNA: TGTGCCAGCAGTTTATCACCCCCAGAACAGGGATGGGGAAATTCACCCCTCCACTTT. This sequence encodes CASSLSPPEQGWGNSPLHF.

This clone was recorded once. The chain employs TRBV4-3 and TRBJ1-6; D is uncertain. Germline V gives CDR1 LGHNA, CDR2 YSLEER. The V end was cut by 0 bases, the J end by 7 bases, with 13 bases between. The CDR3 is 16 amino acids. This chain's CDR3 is CASSQENLFGNSPLHF. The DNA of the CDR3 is TGCGCCAGCAGCCAAGAAAACTTATTCGGGAATTCACCCCTCCACTTT.

CDR3 DNA: TGTGCCACCAGCGGCGCCGAGATGGGGGCGCGAGAGCAGTACTTC. Translation gives CATSGAEMGAREQYF. The chain combines TRBV15 with TRBJ2-7; tentative D call: TRBD1 (6 bases). CDR1 LNHNV and CDR2 YYDKDF come from the germline V gene (reference sequence). This CDR3 has 15 amino acids. The V end was cut by 5 bases, the J end by 7 bases, with 21 bases between.

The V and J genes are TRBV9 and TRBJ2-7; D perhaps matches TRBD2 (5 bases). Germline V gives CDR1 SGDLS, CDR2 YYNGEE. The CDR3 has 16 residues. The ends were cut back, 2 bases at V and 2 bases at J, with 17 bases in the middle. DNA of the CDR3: TGTGCCAGCAGCGTTTCAGAGGGCACAATCGCCTACGAGCAGTACTTC. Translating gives CASSVSEGTIAYEQYF.

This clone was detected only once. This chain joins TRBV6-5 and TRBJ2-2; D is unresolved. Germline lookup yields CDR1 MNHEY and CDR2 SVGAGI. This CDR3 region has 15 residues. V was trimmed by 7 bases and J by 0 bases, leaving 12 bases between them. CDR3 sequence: CASTRIAANTGELFF. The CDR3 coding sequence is TGTGCCAGCACCCGGATAGCAGCGAACACCGGGGAGCTGTTTTTT.

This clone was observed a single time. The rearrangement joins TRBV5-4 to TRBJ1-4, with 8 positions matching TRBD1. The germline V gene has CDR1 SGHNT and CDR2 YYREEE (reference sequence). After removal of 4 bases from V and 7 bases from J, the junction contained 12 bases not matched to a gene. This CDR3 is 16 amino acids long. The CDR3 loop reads CASSPGQGASGEKLFF. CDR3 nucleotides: TGTGCCAGCAGCCCTGGACAGGGAGCCTCCGGTGAAAAACTGTTTTTT.

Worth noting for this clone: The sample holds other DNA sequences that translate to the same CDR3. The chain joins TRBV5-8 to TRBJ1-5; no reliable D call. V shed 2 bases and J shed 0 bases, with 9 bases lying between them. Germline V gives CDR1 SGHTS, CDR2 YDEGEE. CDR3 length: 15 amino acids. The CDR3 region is CASSLWEYSNQPQHF. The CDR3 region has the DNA TGTGCCAGCAGCTTATGGGAGTATAGCAATCAGCCCCAGCATTTT. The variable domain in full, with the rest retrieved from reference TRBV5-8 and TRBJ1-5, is EAGVTQSPTHLIKTRGQQATLRCSPISGHTSVYWYQQALGLGLQFLLWYDEGEERNRGNFPPRFSGRQFPNYSSELNVNALELEDSALYLCASSLWEYSNQPQHFGDGTRLSIL.

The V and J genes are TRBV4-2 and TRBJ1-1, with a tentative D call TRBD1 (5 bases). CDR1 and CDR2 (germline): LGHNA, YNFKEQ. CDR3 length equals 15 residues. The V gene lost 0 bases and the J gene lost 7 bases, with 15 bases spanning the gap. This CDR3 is CASSQDRGPGGEAFF. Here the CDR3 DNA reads TGTGCCAGCAGCCAAGATAGGGGACCTGGAGGTGAAGCTTTCTTT.

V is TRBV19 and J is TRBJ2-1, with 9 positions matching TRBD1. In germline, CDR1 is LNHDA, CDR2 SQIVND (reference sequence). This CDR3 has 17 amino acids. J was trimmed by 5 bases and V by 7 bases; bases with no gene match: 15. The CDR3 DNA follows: TGTGCCAGTACCCCACGGGCGTGGAGACAGGGGGACAATGAGCAGTTCTTC. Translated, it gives CASTPRAWRQGDNEQFF.

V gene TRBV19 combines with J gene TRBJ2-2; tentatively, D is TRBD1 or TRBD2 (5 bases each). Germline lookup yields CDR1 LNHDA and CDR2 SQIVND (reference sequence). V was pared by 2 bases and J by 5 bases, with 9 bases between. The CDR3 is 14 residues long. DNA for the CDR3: TGTGCCAGTAGTATAATGGGGGTTACCGGGGAGCTGTTTTTT. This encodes CASSIMGVTGELFF.

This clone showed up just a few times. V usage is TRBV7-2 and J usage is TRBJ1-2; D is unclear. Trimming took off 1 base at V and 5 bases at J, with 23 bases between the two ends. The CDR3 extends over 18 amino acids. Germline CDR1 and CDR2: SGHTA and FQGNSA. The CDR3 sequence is CASSLDDGQAQELYGYTF. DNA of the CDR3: TGTGCCAGCAGCTTAGATGACGGCCAGGCGCAAGAATTGTATGGCTACACCTTC.

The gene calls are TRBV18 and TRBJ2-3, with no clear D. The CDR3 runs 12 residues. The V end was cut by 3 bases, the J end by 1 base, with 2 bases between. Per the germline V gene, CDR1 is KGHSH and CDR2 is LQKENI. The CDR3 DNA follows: TGTGCCAGCTCACCTGGCACAGATACGCAGTATTTT. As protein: CASSPGTDTQYF.

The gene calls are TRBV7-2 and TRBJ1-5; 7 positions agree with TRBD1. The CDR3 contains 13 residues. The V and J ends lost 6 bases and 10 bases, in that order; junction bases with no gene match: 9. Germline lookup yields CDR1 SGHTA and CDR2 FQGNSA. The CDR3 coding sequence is TGTGCCAGCAGGCCTACAGGGGCCCAACCCCAGCATTTT. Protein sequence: CASRPTGAQPQHF.

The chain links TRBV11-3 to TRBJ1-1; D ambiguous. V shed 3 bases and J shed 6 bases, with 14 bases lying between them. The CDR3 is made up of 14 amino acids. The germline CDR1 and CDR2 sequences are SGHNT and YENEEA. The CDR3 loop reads CASSFLSGSAEAFF. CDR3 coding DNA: TGTGCCAGCAGCTTCCTCTCAGGTTCGGCTGAAGCTTTCTTT.

This chain's CDR3 is CASSQDQAGARAGELFF. CDR3 sequence (DNA): TGCGCCAGCAGCCAAGATCAGGCAGGGGCCCGGGCCGGGGAGCTGTTTTTT. This chain connects TRBV4-3 to TRBJ2-2, with D maybe TRBD1 (6 bases). V lost 0 bases and J lost 6, with 17 bases in between. The CDR3 length is 17 residues. Per germline, CDR1 LGHNA and CDR2 YSLEER.

The CDR3 coding sequence is TGCGCCAGCACCCGGGACGGGATGAACACTGAAGCTTTCTTT. Its protein product is CASTRDGMNTEAFF. The chain is built from TRBV5-1 and TRBJ1-1; TRBD1 is a possible D gene (5 bases). The CDR3 extends over 14 amino acids. CDR1 is SGHRS, CDR2 YFSETQ, per germline. The V and J ends lost 6 bases and 0 bases respectively, with 12 bases between them.

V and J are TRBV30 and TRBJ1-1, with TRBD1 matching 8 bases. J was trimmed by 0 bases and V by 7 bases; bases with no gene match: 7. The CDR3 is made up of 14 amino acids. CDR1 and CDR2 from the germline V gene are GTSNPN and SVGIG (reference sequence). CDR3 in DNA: TGTGCCTCAAGCCCAGGGGGCCTGAACACTGAAGCTTTCTTT. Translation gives CASSPGGLNTEAFF.